This T cell receptor beta chain comes out of a study of CD8+CD57+ T cells in acquired aplastic anemia. Across the whole study: Sorted CD4+ and CD8+ cells yielded around 3.2 ug of DNA on average. Healthy donors yielded about 10.8 million CD4+ cell reads on average. Study-level results: About 27 shared CD8+ CDR3s appeared highly expressed within patients' immunodominant clones. Patients and controls had CD8+ Simpson's diversity values that were not significantly distinct.

The germline CDR1 and CDR2 sequences are MNHEY and SMNVEV (reference sequence). The length of the CDR3 is 16 residues. The V gene end was trimmed by 4 bases and the J gene end by 1 base; junction bases not matched to a gene: 9. Investigators profiled TCR beta VDJ and CDR3 from genomic DNA template. In TCRdb, the reads were re-called with MiXCR into one record per CDR3 protein. The data show 40,000 to 50,000 distinct CDR3 sequences, around 73% seen once. This clonotype was seen repeatedly, ten times or more. Its antigen is still unknown. The sequenced material came from sorted CD4+, CD8+, or CD8+CD57+ T cells (not recorded which) from PBMCs. This receptor was taken from a human donor in good health, serving as a control. The genes are TRBV27 and TRBJ2-5, with 7 bases fitting TRBD2. The CDR3 sequence is CASSSWGGLPQETQYF. CDR3 bases: TGTGCCAGCAGTTCATGGGGGGGACTCCCCCAAGAGACCCAGTACTTC.